A single sample is the source of the 11 T cell receptor beta chains below, sequenced in a study of siplizumab effects on memory and regulatory T cells (dated by TCRdb to between 2018 and 2021). The library was produced with the immunoSEQ multiplex PCR assay. TCRdb mirrors the immuneACCESS table, restricted to in-frame sequences. Some clones are absent from its copies; in checked studies, under half trace to an unresolved V gene, and the reason for the others is unknown. Across this sample there are approximately 7,000 clones, with roughly two thirds seen only once. The ten largest clonotypes hold 48% of the sample. Sequenced: effector memory CD8+ T cells sorted from blood. The cell subset or site tag for this specimen amounts to: unstimulated CD8+ effector memory T cells. The source is a human donor in good health.

This clone was observed a handful of times. The chain couples TRBV7-9 to TRBJ2-7, with TRBD2 matching 8 bases. The junction had 7 bases not matched to a gene; V was cut back by 4 bases and J by 5 bases. The CDR3 has 14 amino acids. CDR1 is SEHNR, CDR2 FQNEAQ, per germline (reference sequence). CDR3: CASSSEAGGHEQYF. In DNA form, the CDR3 reads TGTGCCAGCAGCTCGGAGGCGGGGGGCCACGAGCAGTACTTC.

This chain connects TRBV4-2 to TRBJ2-5, with 8 bases matching TRBD2. The germline V gene encodes CDR1 LGHNA and CDR2 YNFKEQ. The CDR3 has 15 residues. V lost 0 bases to trimming and J lost 1 base; unmatched junction nucleotides: 1. The CDR3 loop is CASSQDREGQETQYF. The DNA of the CDR3 is TGTGCCAGCAGCCAAGATCGGGAGGGCCAAGAGACCCAGTACTTC.

The V gene is TRBV10-3, the J gene TRBJ2-3, with a possible D match to TRBD2 (5 bases). V dropped 3 bases and J dropped 2 bases, with 9 bases sitting between them. Germline CDR1 and CDR2: ENHRY and SYGVKD. This CDR3 comprises 14 residues. CDR3 DNA: TGTGCCATCAGTGAACGGACTCACACAGATACGCAGTATTTT. It yields the protein CAISERTHTDTQYF.

The chain combines TRBV4-3 with TRBJ2-7; D unresolved. The CDR3 sequence is 15 residues long. V lost 0 bases and J lost 4, with 13 bases in between. Germline-derived CDR1 and CDR2 are LGHNA and YSLEER. In DNA, the CDR3 is TGCGCCAGCAGCCAAGATGGCCCCGGCAAATACGAGCAGTACTTC. Encoded protein: CASSQDGPGKYEQYF.

The V and J genes are TRBV7-8 and TRBJ1-2, with D possibly being TRBD1 (6 bases). Germline V gene lookup returns CDR1 SGHVS and CDR2 FQNEAQ. The length of the CDR3 is 13 residues. V lost 0 bases and J lost 8, with 10 bases in between. CDR3 residues: CASSLATGNGYTF. CDR3 coding DNA: TGTGCCAGCAGCTTAGCCACAGGGAACGGCTACACCTTC.

This chain joins TRBV27 and TRBJ1-5; D is unresolved. V gave up 6 bases and J gave up 6 bases, with 9 bases separating them. CDR1 and CDR2 (germline): MNHEY, SMNVEV (reference sequence). The CDR3 spans 12 residues. The chain's CDR3 is CASSPRGQPQHF. The CDR3 DNA sequence: TGTGCCAGCAGCCCAAGAGGTCAGCCCCAGCATTTT.

Only one count was recorded for this clone. The chain has TRBV29-1 and TRBJ1-1; TRBD1 might be the D (6 bases). There are 13 residues in the CDR3. V lost 7 bases and J lost 2, with 14 bases in between. Germline CDR1 SQVTM, CDR2 ANQGSEA. The CDR3 nucleotides read TGCAGCGCCCGAGGGGGGGGAAACACTGAAGCTTTCTTT. Amino acids: CSARGGGNTEAFF.

Regarding this clone: One end of the junction is discordant with germline, which a read error may explain. The gene calls are TRBV7-7 and TRBJ2-2, with 12 positions matching TRBD2. This CDR3 comprises 16 residues. Germline lookup yields CDR1 SSHAT and CDR2 FNYEAQ (reference sequence). Here the CDR3 DNA reads TGTGCTAGCAGCCGACTAGCGGGAGTGAACACCGGGGAGCTGTTTTTT. It encodes CASSRLAGVNTGELFF.

The chain has TRBV30 and TRBJ1-4; TRBD1 might be the D (6 bases). The CDR3 has 13 residues. The germline V gene encodes CDR1 GTSNPN and CDR2 SVGIG (reference sequence). The germline V and J ends were trimmed by 4 bases and 5 bases, with 11 bases remaining between them. The DNA of the CDR3 is TGTGCCTGGAACGGAGGGGGGAATGAAAAACTGTTTTTT. It codes for CAWNGGGNEKLFF.

The rearrangement joins TRBV7-6 to TRBJ2-5; D not resolved. The germline CDR1 and CDR2 sequences are SGHVS and FNYEAQ. The CDR3 sequence is 14 residues long. Trimming removed 0 bases from V and 1 base from J, with 6 bases in between. For the CDR3, the DNA is TGTGCCAGCAGCTTAGCGCGGAGCCAAGAGACCCAGTACTTC. Protein product: CASSLARSQETQYF.

This clone appeared a few times. This chain links TRBV6-1 with TRBJ2-6, with D maybe TRBD2 (5 bases). The ends were cut back, 3 bases at V and 4 bases at J, with 13 bases in the middle. The CDR3 spans 16 residues. CDR1 and CDR2 (germline): MNHNS, SASEGT. In nucleotides, the CDR3 is TGTGCCAGCAGTGATACTGAGGGCAGGGGGGCCAACGTCCTGACTTTC. It is translated as CASSDTEGRGANVLTF.